The next 8 T cell receptor beta chains were all read from a single sample in a study of blood T cell repertoires in COVID-19. TCRdb's table, derived via immunoSEQ multiplex PCR, lists solely in-frame clones and lacks some. The sample yields almost 400,000 clones, over 75% seen once. Sequencing input: peripheral blood. These receptors were obtained from a woman aged 55-69 years with COVID-19, enrolled during active disease.

This rearrangement joins TRBV5-1 to TRBJ2-5, with 10 bases aligning to TRBD2. After removal of 7 bases from V and 5 bases from J, the junction contained 8 bases not matched to a gene. Germline V gene sequence: CDR1 SGHRS, CDR2 YFSETQ. This CDR3 is 14 amino acids long. The CDR3 nucleotides are TGCGCCAGCGGAGTAGCGGGGGGCGAGGAGACCCAGTACTTC. Translated: CASGVAGGEETQYF.

This chain connects TRBV27 to TRBJ2-2; 7 bases match TRBD2. Germline CDR1 reads MNHEY; CDR2 reads SMNVEV (reference sequence). V lost 5 bases and J lost 6; bases outside the gene matches: 9. This CDR3 spans 15 amino acids. CDR3 sequence (DNA): TGTGCCAGCAGTCCCCACCTAACTAGCGCCGGGGAGCTGTTTTTT. It specifies CASSPHLTSAGELFF.

V usage is TRBV5-1 and J usage is TRBJ1-6; the match to TRBD1 covers 7 bases. With V trimmed by 6 bases and J by 10 bases, 10 bases remained unmatched. CDR1 and CDR2 from the germline V gene are SGHRS and YFSETQ. This CDR3 region has 14 residues. The CDR3 reads CASTQGVQGSPLHF. CDR3 DNA sequence: TGCGCCAGCACCCAGGGGGTACAGGGGTCACCCCTCCACTTT.

The V gene is TRBV3-1 (or the pseudogene TRBV3-2), the J gene TRBJ1-1; TRBD1 is a possible D gene (5 bases). The CDR3 is 13 amino acids. Between the trimmed V and J ends, which lost 4 bases and 2 bases, there was a span of 8 bases. Looked up from germline, CDR1 is LGHDT and CDR2 is YNNKEL (reference sequence). The CDR3 nucleotides are TGTGCCAGCAGCCTCGGGGGAAACACTGAAGCTTTCTTT. This translates into CASSLGGNTEAFF.

The chain carries TRBV6-5 and TRBJ1-5, with a weak D call TRBD1 (6 bases). This CDR3 comprises 15 residues. Trimming removed 6 bases at V and 5 bases at J, with 17 bases between. In germline, CDR1 is MNHEY, CDR2 SVGAGI. The CDR3 protein is CASSWDGRQDQPQHF. Written as DNA, the CDR3 is TGTGCCAGCAGCTGGGACGGACGACAGGATCAGCCCCAGCATTTT.

V usage is TRBV28 and J usage is TRBJ2-7; TRBD2 agrees at 9 bases. The CDR3 is 18 amino acids. V lost 3 bases and J lost 0; bases outside the gene matches: 12. In germline, CDR1 is MDHEN, CDR2 SYDVKM. The CDR3 coding sequence is TGTGCCAGCAGTTTTGTGAGGGGAGCGGGGGGTAGCTCCTACGAGCAGTACTTC. It translates to CASSFVRGAGGSSYEQYF.

The rearrangement joins TRBV6-5 to TRBJ1-1; D is perhaps TRBD1 (5 bases). The germline V gene has CDR1 MNHEY and CDR2 SVGAGI. CDR3 length: 15 residues. Trimming shortened V by 6 bases and J by 0 bases, and 14 bases separated the two germline ends. The CDR3 DNA reads as TGTGCCAGCAGAGGCGGGGGGTTTATGAACACTGAAGCTTTCTTT. Its protein is CASRGGGFMNTEAFF.

This chain connects TRBV29-1 to TRBJ1-4; D call uncertain. Trimming left V 4 bases short and J 7 bases short, with 13 bases between. Germline V gives CDR1 SQVTM, CDR2 ANQGSEA. This CDR3 is 13 amino acids long. Written as DNA, the CDR3 is TGCAGCGTTGGCCGGGATCTAGGTGAAAAACTGTTTTTT. As protein: CSVGRDLGEKLFF.